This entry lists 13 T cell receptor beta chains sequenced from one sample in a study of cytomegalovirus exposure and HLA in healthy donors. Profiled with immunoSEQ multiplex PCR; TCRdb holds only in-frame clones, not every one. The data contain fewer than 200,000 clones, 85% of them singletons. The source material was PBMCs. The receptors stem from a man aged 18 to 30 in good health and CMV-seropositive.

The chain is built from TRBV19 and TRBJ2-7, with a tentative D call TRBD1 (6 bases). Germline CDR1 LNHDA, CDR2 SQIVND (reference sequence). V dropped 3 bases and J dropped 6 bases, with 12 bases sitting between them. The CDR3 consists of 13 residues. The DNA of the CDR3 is TGTGCCAGTAGTATTTTACAGGGTCGCGAGCAGTACTTC. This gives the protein CASSILQGREQYF.

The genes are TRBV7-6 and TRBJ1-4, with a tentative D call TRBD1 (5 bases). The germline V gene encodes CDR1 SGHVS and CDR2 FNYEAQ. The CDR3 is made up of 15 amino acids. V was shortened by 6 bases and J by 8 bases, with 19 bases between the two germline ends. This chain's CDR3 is CASSQLAGLGEKLFF. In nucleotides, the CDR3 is TGTGCCAGCAGTCAGCTGGCGGGGCTTGGGGAAAAACTGTTTTTT.

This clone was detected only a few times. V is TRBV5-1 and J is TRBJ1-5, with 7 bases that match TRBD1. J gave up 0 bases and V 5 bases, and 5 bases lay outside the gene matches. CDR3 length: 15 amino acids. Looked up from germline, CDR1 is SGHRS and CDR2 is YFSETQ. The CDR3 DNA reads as TGCGCCAGCAGGGAGGGGGCTTATAGCAATCAGCCCCAGCATTTT. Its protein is CASREGAYSNQPQHF.

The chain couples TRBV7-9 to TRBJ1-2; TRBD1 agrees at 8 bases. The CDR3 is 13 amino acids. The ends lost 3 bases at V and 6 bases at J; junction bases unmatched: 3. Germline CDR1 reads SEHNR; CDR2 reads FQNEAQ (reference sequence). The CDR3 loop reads CASSLDRDDGYTF. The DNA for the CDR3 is TGTGCCAGCAGCTTGGACAGGGATGATGGCTACACCTTC.

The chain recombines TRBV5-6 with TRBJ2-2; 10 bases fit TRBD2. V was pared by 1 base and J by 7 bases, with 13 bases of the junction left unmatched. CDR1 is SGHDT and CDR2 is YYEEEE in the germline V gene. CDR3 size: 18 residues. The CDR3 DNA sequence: TGTGCCAGCAGCTTGTGGGACATCAAGCGGGAGGGCGGCGGGGAGCTGTTTTTT. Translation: CASSLWDIKREGGGELFF.

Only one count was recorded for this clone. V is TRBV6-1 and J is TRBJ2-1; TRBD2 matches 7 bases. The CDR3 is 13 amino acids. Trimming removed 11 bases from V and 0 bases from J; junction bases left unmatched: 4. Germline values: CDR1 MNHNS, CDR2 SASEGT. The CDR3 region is CALGGSSYNEQFF. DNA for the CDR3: TGTGCCCTGGGGGGGAGCTCCTACAATGAGCAGTTCTTC.

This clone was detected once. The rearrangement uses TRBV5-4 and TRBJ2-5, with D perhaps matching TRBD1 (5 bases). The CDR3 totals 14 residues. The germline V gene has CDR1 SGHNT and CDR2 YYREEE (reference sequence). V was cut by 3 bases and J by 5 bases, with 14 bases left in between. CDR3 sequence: CASSSQGLRETQYF. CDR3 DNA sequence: TGTGCCAGCAGCTCGCAGGGTCTTCGCGAGACCCAGTACTTC.

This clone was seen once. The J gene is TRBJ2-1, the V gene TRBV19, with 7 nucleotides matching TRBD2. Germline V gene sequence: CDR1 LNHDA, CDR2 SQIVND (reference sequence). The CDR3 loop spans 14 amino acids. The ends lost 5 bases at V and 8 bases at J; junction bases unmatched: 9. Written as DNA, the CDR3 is TGTGCCAGTAGTTGGGGGGGAGGAGGAGATGAGCAGTTCTTC. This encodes CASSWGGGGDEQFF.

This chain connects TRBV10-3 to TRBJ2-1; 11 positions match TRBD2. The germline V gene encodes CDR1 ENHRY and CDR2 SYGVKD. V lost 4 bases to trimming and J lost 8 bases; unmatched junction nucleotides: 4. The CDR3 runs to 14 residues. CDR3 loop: CAISAGLAVDEQFF. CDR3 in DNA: TGTGCCATCAGTGCGGGACTAGCGGTGGATGAGCAGTTCTTC.

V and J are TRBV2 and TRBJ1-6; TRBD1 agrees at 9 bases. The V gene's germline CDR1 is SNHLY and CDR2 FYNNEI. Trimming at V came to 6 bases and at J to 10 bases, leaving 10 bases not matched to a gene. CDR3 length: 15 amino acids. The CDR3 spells CASSLGTGIDSPLHF. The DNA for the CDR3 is TGTGCCAGCAGCCTAGGGACAGGGATCGACTCACCCCTCCACTTT. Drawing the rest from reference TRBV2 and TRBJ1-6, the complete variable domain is EPEVTQTPSHQVTQMGQEVILRCVPISNHLYFYWYRQILGQKVEFLVSFYNNEISEKSEIFDDQFSVERPDGSNFTLKIRSTKLEDSAMYFCASSLGTGIDSPLHFGNGTRLTVT.

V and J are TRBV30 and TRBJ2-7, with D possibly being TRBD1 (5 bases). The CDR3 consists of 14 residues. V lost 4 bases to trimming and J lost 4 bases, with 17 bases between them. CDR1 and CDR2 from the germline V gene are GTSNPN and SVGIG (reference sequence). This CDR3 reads CAWTGWQGPYEQYF. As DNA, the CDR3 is TGTGCCTGGACAGGGTGGCAGGGTCCTTACGAGCAGTACTTC.

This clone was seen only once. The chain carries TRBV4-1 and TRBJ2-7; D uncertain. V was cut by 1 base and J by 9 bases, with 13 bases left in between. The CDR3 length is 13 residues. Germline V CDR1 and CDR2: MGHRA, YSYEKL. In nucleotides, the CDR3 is TGCGCCAGCAGCCAAGTAACGGGTAGTTGGCAGTACTTC. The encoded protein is CASSQVTGSWQYF.

CDR3 amino acids: CASSLGLAGLDTQYF. CDR3 in DNA: TGTGCCAGCAGCTTAGGGCTAGCGGGGCTCGATACGCAGTATTTT. This chain joins TRBV11-2 and TRBJ2-3; 9 bases fit TRBD2. Trimming cost V 1 base and J 6 bases; bases outside gene matches: 5. CDR3 length: 15 residues. The germline V gene has CDR1 SGHAT and CDR2 FQNNGV.